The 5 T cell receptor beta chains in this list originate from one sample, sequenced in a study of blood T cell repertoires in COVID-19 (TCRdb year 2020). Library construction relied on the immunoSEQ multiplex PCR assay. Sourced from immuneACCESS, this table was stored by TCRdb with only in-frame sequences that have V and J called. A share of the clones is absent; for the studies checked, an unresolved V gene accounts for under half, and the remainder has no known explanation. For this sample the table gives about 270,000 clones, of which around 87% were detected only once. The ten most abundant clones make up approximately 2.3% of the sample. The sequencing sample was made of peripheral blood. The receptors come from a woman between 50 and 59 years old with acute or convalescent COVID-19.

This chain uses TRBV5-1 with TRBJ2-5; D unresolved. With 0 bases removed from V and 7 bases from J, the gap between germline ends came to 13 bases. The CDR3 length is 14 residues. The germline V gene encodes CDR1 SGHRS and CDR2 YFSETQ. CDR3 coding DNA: TGCGCCAGCAGCTTGGAACCTCCCTCGGGGACCCAGTACTTC. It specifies CASSLEPPSGTQYF.

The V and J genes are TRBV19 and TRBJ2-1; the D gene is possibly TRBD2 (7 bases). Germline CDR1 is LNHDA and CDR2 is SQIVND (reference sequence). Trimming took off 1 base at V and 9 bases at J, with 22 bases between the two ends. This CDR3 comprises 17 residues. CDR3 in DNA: TGTGCCAGTAGTATAGGTGGGGGGGGCATAGGGCATAGTGAGCAGTTCTTC. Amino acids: CASSIGGGGIGHSEQFF.

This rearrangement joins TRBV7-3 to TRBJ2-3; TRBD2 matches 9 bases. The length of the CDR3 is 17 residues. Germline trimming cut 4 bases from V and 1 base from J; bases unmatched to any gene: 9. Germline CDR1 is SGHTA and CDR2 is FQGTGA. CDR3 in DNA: TGTGCCAGCAGCTCATCCCTTAGCGGGAGTGGCACAGATACGCAGTATTTT. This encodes CASSSSLSGSGTDTQYF. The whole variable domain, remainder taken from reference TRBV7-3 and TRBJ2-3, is GAGVSQTPSNKVTEKGKYVELRCDPISGHTALYWYRQSLGQGPEFLIYFQGTGAADDSGLPNDRFFAVRPEGSVSTLKIQRTERGDSAVYLCASSSSLSGSGTDTQYFGPGTRLTVL.

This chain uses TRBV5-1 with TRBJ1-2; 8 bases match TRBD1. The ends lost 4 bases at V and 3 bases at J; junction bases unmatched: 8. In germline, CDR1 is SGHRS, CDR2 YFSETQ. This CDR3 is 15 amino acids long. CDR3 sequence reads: CASSLTGGSDYGYTF. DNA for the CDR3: TGCGCCAGCAGCCTTACAGGGGGGTCGGACTATGGCTACACCTTC.

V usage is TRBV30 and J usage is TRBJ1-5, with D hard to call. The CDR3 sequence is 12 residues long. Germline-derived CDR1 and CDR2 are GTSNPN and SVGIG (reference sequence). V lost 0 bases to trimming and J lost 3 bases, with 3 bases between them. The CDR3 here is CAWSVLNQPQHF. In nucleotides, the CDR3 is TGTGCCTGGAGTGTACTCAATCAGCCCCAGCATTTT.